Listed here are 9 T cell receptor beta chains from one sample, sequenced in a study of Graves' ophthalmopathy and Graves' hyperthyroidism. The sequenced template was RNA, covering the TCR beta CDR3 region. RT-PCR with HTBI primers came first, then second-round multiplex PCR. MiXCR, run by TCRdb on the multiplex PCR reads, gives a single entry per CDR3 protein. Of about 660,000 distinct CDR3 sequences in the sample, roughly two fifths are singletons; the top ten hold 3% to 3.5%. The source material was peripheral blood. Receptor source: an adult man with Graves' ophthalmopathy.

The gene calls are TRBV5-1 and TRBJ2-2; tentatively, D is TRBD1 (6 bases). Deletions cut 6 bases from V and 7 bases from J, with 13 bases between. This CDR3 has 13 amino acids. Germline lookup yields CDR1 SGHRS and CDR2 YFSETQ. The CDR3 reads CASTMGASGELFF. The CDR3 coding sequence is TGCGCCAGCACAATGGGGGCTAGCGGGGAGCTGTTTTTT.

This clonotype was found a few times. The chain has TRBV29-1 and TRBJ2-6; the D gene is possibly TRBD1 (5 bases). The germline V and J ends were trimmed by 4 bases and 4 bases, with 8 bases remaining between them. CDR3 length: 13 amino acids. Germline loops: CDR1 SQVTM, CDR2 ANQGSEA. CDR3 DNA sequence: TGCAGCGTTGGTCGACAGGGGGCCAACGTCCTGACTTTC. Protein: CSVGRQGANVLTF.

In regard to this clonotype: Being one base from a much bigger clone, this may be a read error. The CDR3 loop reads CASSRPGDEAFF. The CDR3 bases are TGTGCCAGCAGCCGGCCCGGTGATGAAGCTTTCTTT. The V and J genes are TRBV7-3 and TRBJ1-1; no definite D call. There are 12 residues in the CDR3. Germline CDR1 SGHTA, CDR2 FQGTGA. Trimming removed 5 bases at V and 7 bases at J, with 11 bases between.

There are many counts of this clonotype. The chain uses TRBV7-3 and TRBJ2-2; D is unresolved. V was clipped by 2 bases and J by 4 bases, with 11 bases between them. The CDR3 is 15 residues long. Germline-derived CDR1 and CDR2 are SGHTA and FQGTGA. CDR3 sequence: CASSLVHSVTGELFF. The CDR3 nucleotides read TGTGCCAGCAGCTTAGTCCATTCGGTCACCGGGGAGCTGTTTTTT.

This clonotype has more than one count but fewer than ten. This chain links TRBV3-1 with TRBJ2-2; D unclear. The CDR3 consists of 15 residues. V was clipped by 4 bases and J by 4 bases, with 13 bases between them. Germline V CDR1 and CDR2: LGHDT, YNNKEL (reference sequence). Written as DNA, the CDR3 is TGTGCCAGCAGCCCTCGGTTGGGTTTCACCGGGGAGCTGTTTTTT. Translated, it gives CASSPRLGFTGELFF.

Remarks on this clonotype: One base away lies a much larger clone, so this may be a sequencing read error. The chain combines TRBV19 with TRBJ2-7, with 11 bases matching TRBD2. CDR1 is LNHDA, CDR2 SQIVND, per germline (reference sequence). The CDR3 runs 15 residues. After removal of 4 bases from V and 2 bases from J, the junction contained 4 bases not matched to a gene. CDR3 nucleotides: TGTGCCAGTAGTAACGGGACTAGCGGAACCTACGAGCAGTACTTC. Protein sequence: CASSNGTSGTYEQYF.

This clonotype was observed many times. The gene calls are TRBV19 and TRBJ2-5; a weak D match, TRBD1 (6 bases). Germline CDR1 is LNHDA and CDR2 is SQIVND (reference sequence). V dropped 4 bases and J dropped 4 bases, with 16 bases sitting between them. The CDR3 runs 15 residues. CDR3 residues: CASSTRGFGAETQYF. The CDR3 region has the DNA TGTGCCAGTAGTACCAGGGGTTTCGGGGCAGAGACCCAGTACTTC.

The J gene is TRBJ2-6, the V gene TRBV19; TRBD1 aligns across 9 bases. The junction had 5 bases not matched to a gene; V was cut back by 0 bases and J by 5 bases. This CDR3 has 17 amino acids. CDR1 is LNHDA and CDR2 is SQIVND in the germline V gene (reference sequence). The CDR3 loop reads CASSIDLGTGRANVLTF. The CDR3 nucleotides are TGTGCCAGTAGTATAGATCTTGGGACAGGGAGGGCCAACGTCCTGACTTTC.

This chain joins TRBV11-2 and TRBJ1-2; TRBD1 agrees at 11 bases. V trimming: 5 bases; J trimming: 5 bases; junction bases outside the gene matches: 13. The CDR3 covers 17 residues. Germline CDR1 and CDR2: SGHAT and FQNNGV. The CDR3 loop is CASSKRTGGPSGYGYTF. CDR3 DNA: TGTGCCAGCAGCAAAAGGACAGGGGGCCCGTCGGGTTATGGCTACACCTTC.